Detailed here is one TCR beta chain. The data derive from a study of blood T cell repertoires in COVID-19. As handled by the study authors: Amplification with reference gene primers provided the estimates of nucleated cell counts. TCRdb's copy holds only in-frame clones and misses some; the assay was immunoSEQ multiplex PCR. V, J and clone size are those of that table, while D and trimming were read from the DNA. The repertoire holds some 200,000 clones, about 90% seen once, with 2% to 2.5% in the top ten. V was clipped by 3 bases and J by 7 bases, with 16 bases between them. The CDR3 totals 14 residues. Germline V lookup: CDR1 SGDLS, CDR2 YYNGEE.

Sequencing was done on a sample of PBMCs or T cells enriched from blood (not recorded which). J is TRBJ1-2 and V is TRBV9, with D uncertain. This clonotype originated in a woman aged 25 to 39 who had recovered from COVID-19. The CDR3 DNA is TGTGCCAGCAGCGCCGGAGCTAACTACGGTGGCTACACCTTC. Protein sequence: CASSAGANYGGYTF.